This T cell receptor (beta chain) is from a study of T-cell reconstitution after alpha-beta-depleted transplantation in children. This clonotype was recorded many times. The antigen is undetermined. During its preparation, the TCRbeta library received unique molecular identifiers. One entry per CDR3 protein results from TCRdb running MiXCR on the PCR reads. Among about a million distinct CDR3 sequences, roughly 29% were seen once, and the ten largest hold under 30%. Study results and limitations: Recipient T cells and thymic progenitors that survived gave rise to the high TCRbeta diversity observed at day 60 in some patients. At the one-year point after transplant, T-cell counts and TCRbeta diversity were found to come mostly from T cells that had been newly produced. Two months or so post-transplant, alpha-beta T cells reportedly derived from several hundred expanded graft clones.

This receptor was obtained from a boy under three years old who had a stem cell transplant for SCID, so the T cells may come from the graft donor. The sample here was PBMCs, mostly from graft donor cells, taken 360 days after TCRalphabeta/CD19-depleted stem cell transplant.

The DNA for the CDR3 is TGCGCCAGCAGCCAAGGTCCCGGGGCCAACACCGGGGAGCTGTTTTTT. Translation: CASSQGPGANTGELFF. V is TRBV4-1 and J is TRBJ2-2; D may correspond to TRBD1 or TRBD2 (5 bases each). V lost 1 base and J 2 bases, leaving 11 bases between the germline ends. The germline V gene has CDR1 MGHRA and CDR2 YSYEKL. This CDR3 comprises 16 residues.